This T cell receptor (beta chain) was obtained from a study of OX40 agonist ivuxolimab in advanced cancers. The overall study: Averaging about 60 years in age, with a range of roughly 23 to 80, the cohort was approximately 87% male. General observations from the study: Doses of 0.1 to 3.0 mg/kg were accompanied by clonal expansion of CD4+ and CD8+ blood T cells by week 6. In the expanded peripheral T cells, antigen specificity was never determined.

The method was immunoSEQ multiplex PCR; TCRdb's version includes in-frame clones alone and lacks a portion of them. The sample lists 25,000 to 40,000 clones, over 65% seen once, with roughly 12% in the top ten. This clone was found a few times. Its antigen is still unknown. Trimming pared 0 bases from V and 6 bases from J, leaving 10 bases between. The germline CDR1 and CDR2 sequences are SGHRS and YFSETQ. The CDR3 runs to 14 residues. The V and J genes are TRBV5-1 and TRBJ2-1, with a weak D call TRBD1 (5 bases). Sequenced material: CD4+ or CD8+ T cells sorted from blood, taken in a trial of the OX40 agonist ivuxolimab. The sequence derives from an adult with an advanced solid tumor such as melanoma, head and neck, liver or kidney cancer. As DNA, the CDR3 is TGCGCCAGCAGCTTGGAAGATGGGGCCAATGAGCAGTTCTTC. Residues: CASSLEDGANEQFF. The complete variable domain, with remaining parts taken from reference TRBV5-1 and TRBJ2-1, reads KAGVTQTPRYLIKTRGQQVTLSCSPISGHRSVSWYQQTPGQGLQFLFEYFSETQRNKGNFPGRFSGRQFSNSRSEMNVSTLELGDSALYLCASSLEDGANEQFFGPGTRLTVL.